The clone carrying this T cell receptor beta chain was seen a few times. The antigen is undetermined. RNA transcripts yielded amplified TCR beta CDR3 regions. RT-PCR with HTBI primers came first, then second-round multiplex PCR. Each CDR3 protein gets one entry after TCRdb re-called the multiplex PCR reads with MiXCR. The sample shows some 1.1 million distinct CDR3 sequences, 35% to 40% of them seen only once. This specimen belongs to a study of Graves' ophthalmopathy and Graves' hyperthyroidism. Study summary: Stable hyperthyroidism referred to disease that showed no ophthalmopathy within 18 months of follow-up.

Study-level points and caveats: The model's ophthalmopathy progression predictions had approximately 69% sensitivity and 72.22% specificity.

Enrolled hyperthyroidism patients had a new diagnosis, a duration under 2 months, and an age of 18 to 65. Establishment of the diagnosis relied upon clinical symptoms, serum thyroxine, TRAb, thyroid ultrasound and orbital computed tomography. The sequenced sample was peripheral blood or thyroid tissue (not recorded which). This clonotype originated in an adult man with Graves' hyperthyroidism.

This chain's CDR3 is CASSARIGLDGYTF. Here the CDR3 DNA reads TGTGCCAGCAGCGCCCGCATAGGTCTGGACGGCTACACCTTC. The chain employs TRBV11-2 and TRBJ1-2; D remains ambiguous. Trimming pared 5 bases from V and 8 bases from J, leaving 18 bases between. Germline values: CDR1 SGHAT, CDR2 FQNNGV. The length of the CDR3 is 14 residues.